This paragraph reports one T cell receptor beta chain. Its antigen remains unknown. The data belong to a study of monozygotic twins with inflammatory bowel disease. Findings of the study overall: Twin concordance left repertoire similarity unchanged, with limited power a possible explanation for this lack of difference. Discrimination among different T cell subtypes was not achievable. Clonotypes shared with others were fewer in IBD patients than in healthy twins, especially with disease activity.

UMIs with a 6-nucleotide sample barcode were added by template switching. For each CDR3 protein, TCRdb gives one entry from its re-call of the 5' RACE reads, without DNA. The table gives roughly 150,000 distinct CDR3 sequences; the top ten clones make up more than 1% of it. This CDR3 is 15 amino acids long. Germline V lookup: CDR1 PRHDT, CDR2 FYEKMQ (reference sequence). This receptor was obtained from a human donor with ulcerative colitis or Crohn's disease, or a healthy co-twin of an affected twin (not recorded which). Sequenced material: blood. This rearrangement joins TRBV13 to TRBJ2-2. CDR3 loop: CASSFTEENTGELFF.